This TCR beta chain appears in the sequencing data of a study of T-cell memory formation after mild COVID-19 (dated by TCRdb to the early 2020s). Notes on the research overall: TCR sequence clusters from the two donors were largely donor specific. The cohort comprised two young, previously healthy adult volunteers, one female and one male. In a couple of donors, T-cell clones that expanded and contracted after mild COVID-19 were tracked by sequencing TCRalpha and TCRbeta repertoires over time. Beyond this particular receptor, the publication reports: Contracting CD4+ clones were found mainly in CM and EM memory subsets, while CD8+ clones were enriched in EMRA. Clones that contracted from day 15 to 85 showed balanced CD4/CD8 phenotypes, whereas a second wave of clones that expanded from day 15 to 37 leaned towards CD4+. SARS-CoV-2 specificity of the second-wave clones peaking on day 37 was not confirmed. The study covered only a couple of mild cases, and larger cohorts including severe cases with pre-infection samples were considered necessary. Some responding clones were found in pre-infection memory, which suggests that pre-existing cross-reactive memory T cells took part in the SARS-CoV-2 response.

From a lookup of the germline V gene, CDR1 and CDR2 are SGHTA and FQGTGA. Trimming costs V 5 bases and J 5 bases, and their ends lie 10 bases apart. The CDR3 holds 13 amino acids from the cysteine to the phenylalanine. Left in the record is the CDR3 DNA by itself, 39 bases read in frame from the first base. Ficoll-Paque density gradient centrifugation was the method used to isolate PBMCs. As to this clonotype: This receptor's antigen is unknown. No base quality information exists; no much larger clone differs at one position.

The sequencer listed for this sample is Illumina NovaSeq 6000. TCRalpha and TCRbeta cDNA libraries were constructed by 5'RACE with constant-segment primers, with sample barcodes and unique molecular identifiers being introduced. Trizol reagent was used to extract RNA from every sample. Amplification of the libraries took two PCR steps, and the second step added a second sample barcode plus Illumina TruSeq adapters. Sequencing of libraries was performed on an Illumina NovaSeq with 2 x 150 bp paired-end reads. On the authors' methods: Reads were demultiplexed and collapsed into UMI-guided consensus sequences with migec v1.2.7. Using mixcr v2.1.11, the UMI consensuses were aligned to TRA and TRB V and J templates and assembled into clonotypes. Expanded or contracted clonotypes were those called significant by both edgeR and NoisET, with noise models trained on biological replicates. For edgeR calls, the cutoffs were a false discovery rate-adjusted p below 0.01 and a log2 fold-change threshold of 1. PCA with hierarchical clustering of max-normalized trajectories of the 1000 most abundant clonotypes was used as exploratory dynamics analysis. Separately sequenced CD4+ and CD8+ repertoires were used to assign the CD4 or CD8 phenotype of responding clones. TCRdb's own reprocessing of the public reads used fastp at Q25 and MiXCR and kept productive beta chains. Duplicate CDR3 protein sequences are folded into a single record with the most common DNA and genes. For this entry, the V and J calls and clone size follow TCRdb and not the study's own pipeline. Here the sample has 270,000 or so distinct CDR3 sequences; 15% to 20% occur a single time. The ten largest clones add up to 20% to 25% of the sample.

Specimen: PBMCs or a T cell subset sorted from them (not recorded which). The chain joins TRBV7-3 to TRBJ2-1; no D gene can be assigned with confidence. The source is a man younger than 35 who had mild COVID-19 (a few samples of this study predate the infection). The sample titles of this study are shuffled in the database, so cell type and time point are left out; the donor was told from shared clones. The DNA reads TGTGCCAGCAGCCACGGGTCAGACAATGAGCAGTTCTTC. Translated, this gives CASSHGSDNEQFF. With the rest looked up from the reference TRBV7-3 and TRBJ2-1 genes rather than sequenced, the full variable domain is GAGVSQTPSNKVTEKGKYVELRCDPISGHTALYWYRQSLGQGPEFLIYFQGTGAADDSGLPNDRFFAVRPEGSVSTLKIQRTERGDSAVYLCASSHGSDNEQFFGPGTRLTVL.